This T cell receptor (beta chain) came from a study of cytomegalovirus exposure and HLA in healthy donors. V dropped 7 bases and J dropped 8 bases, with 8 bases sitting between them. This CDR3 comprises 9 residues. Germline CDR1 is DFQATT and CDR2 is SNEGSKA (reference sequence). PCR primers comprised 60 Vbeta and 13 Jbeta primers. The assay was immunoSEQ multiplex PCR, and TCRdb's table has in-frame clones only and misses some. Here the sample spans under 200,000 clones, approximately 90% being singletons. The sequence came from a boy aged 2-9 years in good health and CMV-seronegative. V usage is TRBV20-1 and J usage is TRBJ1-1; D unresolved. Material for sequencing was PBMCs. The CDR3 DNA is TGCAGTGTATGGAGGGAAGCTTTCTTT. It encodes CSVWREAFF.